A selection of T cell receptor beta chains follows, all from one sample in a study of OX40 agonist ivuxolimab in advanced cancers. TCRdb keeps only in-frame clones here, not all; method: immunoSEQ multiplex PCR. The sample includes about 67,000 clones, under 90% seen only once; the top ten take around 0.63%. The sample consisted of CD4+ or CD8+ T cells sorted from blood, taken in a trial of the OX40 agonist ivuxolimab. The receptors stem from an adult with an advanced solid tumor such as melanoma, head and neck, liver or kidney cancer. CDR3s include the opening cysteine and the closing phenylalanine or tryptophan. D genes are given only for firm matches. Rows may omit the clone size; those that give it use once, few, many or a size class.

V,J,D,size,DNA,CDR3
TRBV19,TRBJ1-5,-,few,TGTGCCAGTAGTCAGGATTATTTACAGCCCCAGCATTTT,CASSQDYLQPQHF
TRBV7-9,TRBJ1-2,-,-,TGTGCCAGCAGCCCCGACATACTTGGCTACACCTTC,CASSPDILGYTF
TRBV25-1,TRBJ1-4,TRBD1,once,TGTGCCAGCAGTGATGGTTACAGGGGAGATAATGAAAAACTGTTTTTT,CASSDGYRGDNEKLFF
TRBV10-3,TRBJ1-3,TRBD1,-,TGTGCCATCAGTGAGTCGACAGGGGCTGGAAACACCATATATTTT,CAISESTGAGNTIYF
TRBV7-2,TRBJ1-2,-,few,TGTGCCAGCAGCTCAGGGAAAGGCTATGGCTACACCTTC,CASSSGKGYGYTF
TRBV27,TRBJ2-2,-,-,TGTGCCAGCAGTTTTTATGGTCAGTTCAACACCGGGGAGCTGTTTTTT,CASSFYGQFNTGELFF
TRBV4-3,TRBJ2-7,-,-,TGCGCCAGCAGCCAAGATATCAGGGGGGGCTCCTACGAGCAGTACTTC,CASSQDIRGGSYEQYF
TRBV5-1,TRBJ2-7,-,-,TGCGCCAGCAGCTCACAGTCAGGCCCCTACGAGCAGTACTTC,CASSSQSGPYEQYF
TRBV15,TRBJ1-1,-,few,TGTGCCACCAGCAGAGGCCTGGGACAACTGAACACTGAAGCTTTCTTT,CATSRGLGQLNTEAFF
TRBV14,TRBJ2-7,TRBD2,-,TGTGCCAGCAATCGGGGGGGTACGAGTGAGCAGTACTTC,CASNRGGTSEQYF
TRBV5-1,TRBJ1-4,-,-,TGCGCCAGCAGCTTGGGGGCTCAGGGATTTCTGTTTTTT,CASSLGAQGFLFF
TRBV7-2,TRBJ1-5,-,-,TGTGCCAGCAGCCCGGGGACCCCAAGGCAGCCCCAGCATTTT,CASSPGTPRQPQHF
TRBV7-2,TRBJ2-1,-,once,TGTGCCAGCAGCTTTAGCGTTGACAATGAGCAGTTCTTC,CASSFSVDNEQFF
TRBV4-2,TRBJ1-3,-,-,TGTGCCAGCAGCCAAGATCGGATAAACACCATATATTTT,CASSQDRINTIYF
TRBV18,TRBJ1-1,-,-,TGTGCCAGCTCACCGCTCGCCGCGATGATGGACACTGAAGCTTTCTTT,CASSPLAAMMDTEAFF
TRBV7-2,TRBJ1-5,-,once,TGTGCCAGCAGCTCCGCGGGAGAGGGTCAGCCCCAGCATTTT,CASSSAGEGQPQHF
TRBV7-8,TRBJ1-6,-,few,TGTGCCAGCAGCGATCAGGGGTATTCACCCCTCCACTTT,CASSDQGYSPLHF
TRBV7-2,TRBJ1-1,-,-,TGTGCCAGCAGCTTAGTATCAAGTCCGGGGAGCACTGAAGCTTTCTTT,CASSLVSSPGSTEAFF
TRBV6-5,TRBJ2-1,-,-,TGTGCCAGCAGTTACCGTGACATGAGCTCCTACAATGAGCAGTTCTTC,CASSYRDMSSYNEQFF
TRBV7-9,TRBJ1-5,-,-,TGTGCCAGCAGCTCCCTAGGGACGGATCAGCCCCAGCATTTT,CASSSLGTDQPQHF
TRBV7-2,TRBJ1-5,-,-,TGTGCCAGCAGCTTAAGAAGGGACCAGCCCCAGCATTTT,CASSLRRDQPQHF
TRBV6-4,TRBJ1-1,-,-,TGTGCCAGCAGTGCCTACAGGAACACTGAAGCTTTCTTT,CASSAYRNTEAFF
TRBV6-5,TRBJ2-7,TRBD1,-,TGTGCCAGCACCCCGACAGGGGGCAGGTACGAGCAGTACTTC,CASTPTGGRYEQYF
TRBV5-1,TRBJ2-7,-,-,TGCGCCAGCAGCTTGGCCGGGGCGCCTTCCTACGAGCAGTACTTC,CASSLAGAPSYEQYF
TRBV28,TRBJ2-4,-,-,TGTGCCAGCAGTCCTCACACGTCGCTAGCCAAAAACATTCAGTACTTC,CASSPHTSLAKNIQYF
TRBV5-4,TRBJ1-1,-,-,TGTGCCAGCACCTGGGGGCAGGGGTTGACTGAAGCTTTCTTT,CASTWGQGLTEAFF
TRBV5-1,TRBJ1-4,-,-,TGCGCCAGCAGCCCAGACACGAATGAAAAACTGTTTTTT,CASSPDTNEKLFF
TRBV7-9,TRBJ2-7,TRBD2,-,TGTGCCAGCAGCTTCGGGAGGACCTACGAGCAGTACTTC,CASSFGRTYEQYF
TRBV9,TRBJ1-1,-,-,TGTGCCAGCAGCGTAGGGGGGCTTTCCACTGAAGCTTTCTTT,CASSVGGLSTEAFF
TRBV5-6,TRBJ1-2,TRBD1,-,TGTGCCAGCAGTGGGCCTAAAGAGGGGGCGACCTATGGCTACACCTTC,CASSGPKEGATYGYTF
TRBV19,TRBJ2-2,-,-,TGTGCCAGTAGTATCCCCAGGGTCCCCCCCGGGGAGCTGTTTTTT,CASSIPRVPPGELFF
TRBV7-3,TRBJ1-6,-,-,TGTGCCAGCAGCCAAGGGCAGCCGAATTCACCCCTCCACTTT,CASSQGQPNSPLHF
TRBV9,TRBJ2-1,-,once,TGTGCCAGCAGCGTACCTAGCGAGAGCTCCTACAATGAGCAGTTCTTC,CASSVPSESSYNEQFF
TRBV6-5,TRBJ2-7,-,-,TGTGCCAGCAGTTACATGACAGACGAGCAGTACTTC,CASSYMTDEQYF
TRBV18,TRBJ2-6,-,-,TGTGCCAGCTCTCCAACAGGGTCGGGGGCCAACGTCCTGACTTTC,CASSPTGSGANVLTF
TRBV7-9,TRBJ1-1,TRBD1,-,TGTGCCAGCAGCTCACAGGGGGCAAGGACTGAAGCTTTCTTT,CASSSQGARTEAFF
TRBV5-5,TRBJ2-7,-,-,TGTGCCAGCAGACGCCAATGGGGGGGACAGACCTACGAGCAGTACTTC,CASRRQWGGQTYEQYF
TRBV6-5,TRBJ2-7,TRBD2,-,TGTGCCAGCAGTGGACAGCGGGGGAGCTCCTACGAGCAGTACTTC,CASSGQRGSSYEQYF
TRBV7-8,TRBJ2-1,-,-,TGTGCCAGCAGCTTCAGGGGCTATGAGCAGTTCTTC,CASSFRGYEQFF
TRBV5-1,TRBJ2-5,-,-,TGCGCCAGCAGCTTGTTTCAGAAAGAGACCCAGTACTTC,CASSLFQKETQYF
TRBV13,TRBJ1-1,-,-,TGTGCCAGCAGCAGGGGTGGCGCCACTGAAGCTTTCTTT,CASSRGGATEAFF
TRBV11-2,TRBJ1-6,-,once,TGTGCCAGCAGCTTAACAGGGTTTTCACCCCTCCACTTT,CASSLTGFSPLHF
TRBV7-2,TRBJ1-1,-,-,TGTGCCAGCAGCCCCCGGAATAGAGGGGGAGCTTTCTTT,CASSPRNRGGAFF